One T cell receptor beta chain is described in this entry. Its cognate antigen is unknown. The data belong to a study of T cells in localized non-small cell lung cancer. General observations from the study: Owing to sequencing of a solitary tumor region, heterogeneity cannot be discounted. Uninvolved neighboring lung showed the greatest T cell clonality, exceeding tumor. When the top 100 tumor clones were examined, a median approximately 54 of them also appeared in the adjacent lung, which was paired and uninvolved.

The assay was immunoSEQ multiplex PCR, and TCRdb's table has in-frame clones only and misses some. The sample yields about 13,000 clones, roughly 30% seen once. V lost 5 bases and J 9 bases, leaving 11 bases between the germline ends. The CDR3 spans 12 residues. CDR1 is WSHSY, CDR2 SAAADI, per germline. The sequences come from lung tumor tissue, collected before any cancer treatment. The source of this sequence is a female donor older than 55 with stage I lung adenocarcinoma. The genes are TRBV10-2 and TRBJ2-1; possible D gene TRBD1, 6 bases. CDR3 coding DNA: TGCGCCAGCAGTTTACAGGGTTCTGAGCAGTTCTTC. This translates into CASSLQGSEQFF.